A selection of T cell receptor beta chains follows, all from one sample in a study of cytomegalovirus exposure and HLA in healthy donors. Sequenced by immunoSEQ multiplex PCR; TCRdb stores in-frame clones only, minus some. The sample carries roughly 120,000 clones, 80% recorded once. Sequences were obtained from PBMCs. These receptors were obtained from a male donor in good health and CMV-seronegative. CDR3s include the opening cysteine and the closing phenylalanine or tryptophan. A D gene is named only where the DNA matches it firmly. Not every row has a clone size; where given, it reads once, few, many or a size class.

V gene: TRBV29-1; J gene: TRBJ2-7; clone size: -; D gene: -; CDR3 DNA: TGCAGCGTTCAGGTCGCAGCCTACGAGCAGTACTTC; CDR3 protein: CSVQVAAYEQYF
V gene: TRBV9; J gene: TRBJ2-7; clone size: -; D gene: TRBD1; CDR3 DNA: TGTGCCAGCAGCTTGGGGACAGTAACCTACGAGCAGTACTTC; CDR3 protein: CASSLGTVTYEQYF
V gene: TRBV7-8; J gene: TRBJ1-1; clone size: -; D gene: -; CDR3 DNA: TGTGCCAGCAGCTTAGCGCGGAACACTGAAGCTTTCTTT; CDR3 protein: CASSLARNTEAFF
V gene: TRBV5-1; J gene: TRBJ2-5; clone size: -; D gene: TRBD1; CDR3 DNA: TGCGCCAGCAGCTGGGGAGACAGGGGACAAGAGACCCAGTACTTC; CDR3 protein: CASSWGDRGQETQYF
V gene: TRBV28; J gene: TRBJ1-1; clone size: few; D gene: TRBD1; CDR3 DNA: TGTGCCAGCAGTTCATACAGGGGAACTTTCTTT; CDR3 protein: CASSSYRGTFF
V gene: TRBV5-1; J gene: TRBJ2-1; clone size: -; D gene: TRBD2; CDR3 DNA: TGCGCCAGCAGCTTGGTGCGGGGGGCACACAATGAGCAGTTCTTC; CDR3 protein: CASSLVRGAHNEQFF
V gene: TRBV6-1; J gene: TRBJ2-1; clone size: once; D gene: TRBD1; CDR3 DNA: TGTGCCAGCAGTGAAGCAATGGACAGGTTCCTTAATGAGCAGTTCTTC; CDR3 protein: CASSEAMDRFLNEQFF
V gene: TRBV5-5; J gene: TRBJ1-1; clone size: -; D gene: -; CDR3 DNA: TGTGCCAGCAGCTTGAGACCGGGTAACACTGAAGCTTTCTTT; CDR3 protein: CASSLRPGNTEAFF
V gene: TRBV5-4; J gene: TRBJ2-5; clone size: -; D gene: -; CDR3 DNA: TGTGCCAGCAGCTTTGGACCTAATCCGGGGGAGCAGTACTTC; CDR3 protein: CASSFGPNPGEQYF
V gene: TRBV9; J gene: TRBJ2-7; clone size: -; D gene: TRBD2; CDR3 DNA: TGTGCCAGCAGCGCCTCGTCGACTAGCATCTACGAGCAGTACTTC; CDR3 protein: CASSASSTSIYEQYF
V gene: TRBV6-5; J gene: TRBJ2-1; clone size: -; D gene: -; CDR3 DNA: TGTGCCAGCAGTTACTCACTAGCAGAGTCCTACAATGAGCAGTTCTTC; CDR3 protein: CASSYSLAESYNEQFF
V gene: TRBV2; J gene: TRBJ1-4; clone size: -; D gene: TRBD1; CDR3 DNA: TGTGCCAGCAGGGCGGGCTTGACAGGGCTTAATGAAAAACTGTTTTTT; CDR3 protein: CASRAGLTGLNEKLFF
V gene: TRBV10-3; J gene: TRBJ2-6; clone size: -; D gene: TRBD1; CDR3 DNA: TGTGCCATCAGGCCGGGACAGGGGGCTTCTGGGGCCAACGTCCTGACTTTC; CDR3 protein: CAIRPGQGASGANVLTF
V gene: TRBV18; J gene: TRBJ1-1; clone size: -; D gene: TRBD1; CDR3 DNA: TGTGCCAGCTCTTCCGGGGACAGGCCAGAAGCTTTCTTT; CDR3 protein: CASSSGDRPEAFF
V gene: TRBV2; J gene: TRBJ2-1; clone size: once; D gene: TRBD2; CDR3 DNA: TGTGCCAGCAGAGGACTAGCGGATTACAATGAGCAGTTCTTC; CDR3 protein: CASRGLADYNEQFF
V gene: TRBV30; J gene: TRBJ1-5; clone size: -; D gene: -; CDR3 DNA: TGTGCCGGACGGCAGGGAATGGGCCAGCCCCAGCATTTT; CDR3 protein: CAGRQGMGQPQHF
V gene: TRBV5-1; J gene: TRBJ1-2; clone size: -; D gene: -; CDR3 DNA: TGCGCCAGCAGCTTGGTCCAGGGCGTAGGCTACACCTTC; CDR3 protein: CASSLVQGVGYTF
V gene: TRBV7-2; J gene: TRBJ2-1; clone size: -; D gene: -; CDR3 DNA: TGTGCCAGCAGCTTAGCGGGAGGTGAGCAGTTCTTC; CDR3 protein: CASSLAGGEQFF
V gene: TRBV6-4; J gene: TRBJ2-3; clone size: -; D gene: TRBD2; CDR3 DNA: TGTGCCAGCAGTCCGGGACTAGCGGACACAGATACGCAGTATTTT; CDR3 protein: CASSPGLADTDTQYF
V gene: TRBV18; J gene: TRBJ1-1; clone size: -; D gene: -; CDR3 DNA: TGTGCCAGCTCACCACGGGACAATTCGGAAGCTTTCTTT; CDR3 protein: CASSPRDNSEAFF
V gene: TRBV7-2; J gene: TRBJ2-7; clone size: -; D gene: TRBD2; CDR3 DNA: TGTGCCAGCAGCTTAGATTGGTCACTAGCGGGGACGCAGTACTTC; CDR3 protein: CASSLDWSLAGTQYF
V gene: TRBV7-9; J gene: TRBJ2-1; clone size: -; D gene: -; CDR3 DNA: TGTGCCAGCAGCTTAGCGGGCCGAATAAGCTCCTACAATGAGCAGTTCTTC; CDR3 protein: CASSLAGRISSYNEQFF
V gene: TRBV11-2; J gene: TRBJ1-5; clone size: -; D gene: TRBD1; CDR3 DNA: TGTGCCAGCAGCTCTGTCAGGGGGCGGAGAGGCCAGCCCCAGCATTTT; CDR3 protein: CASSSVRGRRGQPQHF
V gene: TRBV15; J gene: TRBJ2-7; clone size: -; D gene: -; CDR3 DNA: TGTGCCACCAGCCCAATAGGGGGTGGGGAGCAGTACTTC; CDR3 protein: CATSPIGGGEQYF
V gene: TRBV6-5; J gene: TRBJ2-7; clone size: -; D gene: TRBD1; CDR3 DNA: TGTGCCAGCAGTCCCGGACAGGAGCCGGGGGAGCAGTACTTC; CDR3 protein: CASSPGQEPGEQYF
V gene: TRBV25-1; J gene: TRBJ2-7; clone size: -; D gene: TRBD2; CDR3 DNA: TGTGCCAGCAGTCCCCGCGGGGAGGGGTCCTACGAGCAGTACTTC; CDR3 protein: CASSPRGEGSYEQYF
V gene: TRBV6-5; J gene: TRBJ2-7; clone size: -; D gene: -; CDR3 DNA: TGTGCCAGCAGTTTAGCCTCCTCCTACGAGCAGTACTTC; CDR3 protein: CASSLASSYEQYF
V gene: TRBV5-4; J gene: TRBJ2-3; clone size: once; D gene: -; CDR3 DNA: TGTGCCAGCAGCTTGTGGCCTAGAACAGATACGCAGTATTTT; CDR3 protein: CASSLWPRTDTQYF
V gene: TRBV5-4; J gene: TRBJ2-7; clone size: -; D gene: TRBD2; CDR3 DNA: TGTGCCAGCAGCTGGAGTAGCGGGAACTACGAGCAGTACTTC; CDR3 protein: CASSWSSGNYEQYF
V gene: TRBV20-1; J gene: TRBJ1-2; clone size: -; D gene: -; CDR3 DNA: TGCAGTGCTACGGATGGCTACACCTTC; CDR3 protein: CSATDGYTF
V gene: TRBV5-4; J gene: TRBJ2-6; clone size: -; D gene: TRBD2; CDR3 DNA: TGTGCCAGCAGCTTGGAGGGAGGGGTAATGGCGGGGGCCAACGTCCTGACTTTC; CDR3 protein: CASSLEGGVMAGANVLTF
V gene: TRBV9; J gene: TRBJ2-4; clone size: once; D gene: -; CDR3 DNA: TGTGCCAGCAGCTCCGCAGGGGGGTTGAACATTCAGTACTTC; CDR3 protein: CASSSAGGLNIQYF
V gene: TRBV4-1; J gene: TRBJ2-1; clone size: -; D gene: TRBD1; CDR3 DNA: TGCGCCAGCAGCCAAGACAAGGACAGGGCCAGTGAGCAGTTCTTC; CDR3 protein: CASSQDKDRASEQFF
V gene: TRBV5-1; J gene: TRBJ2-7; clone size: -; D gene: -; CDR3 DNA: TGCGCCAGCAGCGCGCAGGGGAGCTCCTACGAGCAGTACTTC; CDR3 protein: CASSAQGSSYEQYF
V gene: TRBV6-5; J gene: TRBJ2-3; clone size: -; D gene: -; CDR3 DNA: TGTGCCAGCAGTTACCCCAATACAGATACGCAGTATTTT; CDR3 protein: CASSYPNTDTQYF
V gene: TRBV4-1; J gene: TRBJ1-6; clone size: -; D gene: TRBD1; CDR3 DNA: TGCGCCAGCAGCCAGGTTACAGGGGAGAATTCACCCCTCCACTTT; CDR3 protein: CASSQVTGENSPLHF
V gene: TRBV7-2; J gene: TRBJ2-1; clone size: -; D gene: -; CDR3 DNA: TGTGCCAGCAGCTTCGGGACTCTTTACAATGAGCAGTTCTTC; CDR3 protein: CASSFGTLYNEQFF
V gene: TRBV2; J gene: TRBJ1-5; clone size: -; D gene: -; CDR3 DNA: TGTGCCAGCAGTGCTGGGCGTGAACATCAGCCCCAGCATTTT; CDR3 protein: CASSAGREHQPQHF